The 20 T cell receptor beta chains below come from one sample, sequenced in a study of T cell responses to AZD1222 COVID-19 vaccine. Profiled with immunoSEQ multiplex PCR; TCRdb holds only in-frame clones, not every one. The table lists 120,000 to 150,000 clones, about nine tenths of them singletons. The input for sequencing was peripheral blood, taken on day 0 of MenACWY control vaccination. These receptors were collected from an adult in good health.

The rearrangement links TRBV12-3 or TRBV12-4 to TRBJ2-6; D remains unclear. Trimming removed 7 bases at V and 0 bases at J, with 4 bases between. CDR3 size: 13 residues. The CDR3 DNA sequence: TGTGCCAGCACGAACTCTGGGGCCAACGTCCTGACTTTC. It is translated as CASTNSGANVLTF.

The J gene is TRBJ2-7, the V gene TRBV4-2; 11 nucleotides match TRBD2. Germline V CDR1 and CDR2: LGHNA, YNFKEQ. V gave up 4 bases and J gave up 5 bases; unmatched junction bases: 7. This CDR3 has 15 amino acids. The CDR3 DNA reads as TGTGCCAGCAGCCCTCGGGATAGCGGGAGGGACGAGCAGTACTTC. As protein: CASSPRDSGRDEQYF.

This rearrangement joins TRBV2 to TRBJ1-6, with D possibly being TRBD1 (5 bases). Trimming stripped 3 bases from V and 5 bases from J, with 8 bases between. Per the germline V gene, CDR1 is SNHLY and CDR2 is FYNNEI. This CDR3 comprises 14 residues. CDR3 sequence reads: CASSDQGNNSPLHF. CDR3 bases: TGTGCCAGCAGTGATCAGGGAAATAATTCACCCCTCCACTTT.

The chain has TRBV6-2 or TRBV6-3 and TRBJ1-2; tentative D call: TRBD1 (5 bases). With 6 bases removed from V and 8 bases from J, the gap between germline ends came to 19 bases. The CDR3 is 14 residues long. The germline V gene encodes CDR1 MNHEY and CDR2 SVGEGT. The chain's CDR3 is CASSREGPMSGYTF. The CDR3 DNA sequence: TGTGCCAGCAGCCGCGAGGGACCTATGTCGGGCTACACCTTC.

The gene calls are TRBV28 and TRBJ1-4, with TRBD1 as a possible D gene (5 bases). The CDR3 is 13 residues long. V lost 6 bases and J 8 bases, leaving 13 bases between the germline ends. CDR1 is MDHEN, CDR2 SYDVKM, per germline. CDR3 DNA sequence: TGTGCCAGCAGGGGGGGTCCACGGGAAAAACTGTTTTTT. Protein: CASRGGPREKLFF. The full variable domain, with the rest looked up from reference TRBV28 and TRBJ1-4, is DVKVTQSSRYLVKRTGEKVFLECVQDMDHENMFWYRQDPGLGLRLIYFSYDVKMKEKGDIPEGYSVSREKKERFSLILESASTNQTSMYLCASRGGPREKLFFGSGTQLSVL.

In the case of this clone: The same CDR3 can be traced to other DNA sequences in this sample. This chain connects TRBV7-9 to TRBJ2-2; D perhaps matches TRBD2 (5 bases). CDR1 and CDR2 (germline): SEHNR, FQNEAQ (reference sequence). Deletions cut 3 bases from V and 6 bases from J, with 5 bases between. This CDR3 has 12 residues. The CDR3 region is CASSLGAGELFF. Written as DNA, the CDR3 is TGTGCCAGCAGCTTGGGAGCCGGGGAGCTGTTTTTT.

The chain recombines TRBV7-2 with TRBJ2-7; tentatively, D is TRBD2 (6 bases). The CDR3 sequence is 13 residues long. CDR1 is SGHTA, CDR2 FQGNSA, per germline. V dropped 2 bases and J dropped 3 bases, with 8 bases sitting between them. In DNA, the CDR3 is TGTGCCAGCAGCTTACTTAGCGGCTACGAGCAGTACTTC. It specifies CASSLLSGYEQYF.

This chain links TRBV6-5 with TRBJ2-7; 11 nucleotides agree with TRBD2. V was pared by 6 bases and J by 0 bases, with 1 base of the junction left unmatched. Germline loops: CDR1 MNHEY, CDR2 SVGAGI. CDR3 length: 14 residues. CDR3 DNA sequence: TGTGCCAGCAGGGGACTAGCGGCCTCCTACGAGCAGTACTTC. This gives the protein CASRGLAASYEQYF.

The chain combines TRBV7-3 with TRBJ2-3; D is undetermined. Trimming shortened V by 0 bases and J by 2 bases, and 6 bases separated the two germline ends. The CDR3 length is 14 residues. Germline-derived CDR1 and CDR2 are SGHTA and FQGTGA. The CDR3, as DNA: TGTGCCAGCAGCTTAACAGGTCTCACAGATACGCAGTATTTT. This sequence encodes CASSLTGLTDTQYF.

The chain couples TRBV5-5 to TRBJ1-6; possible D gene TRBD1, 6 bases. CDR3 length: 16 amino acids. Per germline, CDR1 SGHKS and CDR2 YYEKEE (reference sequence). V was shortened by 1 base and J by 2 bases, with 10 bases between the two germline ends. CDR3 nucleotides: TGTGCCAGCAGCTTGTTGGGGGGCCCCTATAATTCACCCCTCCACTTT. Its protein is CASSLLGGPYNSPLHF.

The chain recombines TRBV27 with TRBJ1-6; D not resolved. This CDR3 comprises 14 residues. Per germline, CDR1 MNHEY and CDR2 SMNVEV (reference sequence). Trimming cost V 1 base and J 7 bases, with 8 bases left between them. CDR3 bases: TGTGCCAGCAGTTTATACCCGGAAAATTCACCCCTCCACTTT. Protein: CASSLYPENSPLHF.

This clone was counted a single time. This chain joins TRBV7-2 and TRBJ2-7; no clear D. The V end was cut by 4 bases, the J end by 3 bases, with 7 bases between. CDR1 is SGHTA and CDR2 is FQGNSA in the germline V gene. The CDR3 length is 12 residues. The CDR3 sequence: CASSSDLYEQYF. CDR3 nucleotide sequence: TGTGCCAGCAGCTCGGACCTCTACGAGCAGTACTTC.

This chain joins TRBV2 and TRBJ1-2, with D possibly being TRBD1 (5 bases). The CDR3 is 14 residues long. Germline V CDR1 and CDR2: SNHLY, FYNNEI. V was cut by 6 bases and J by 2 bases, with 13 bases left in between. The CDR3 reads CASRGPGGNYGYTF. In nucleotides, the CDR3 is TGTGCCAGCAGGGGCCCGGGGGGGAACTATGGCTACACCTTC.

This chain joins TRBV5-4 and TRBJ1-1; no clear D. The CDR3 runs 18 residues. Germline V gives CDR1 SGHNT, CDR2 YYREEE (reference sequence). The V end lost 0 bases, the J end lost 4 bases, and 22 bases lay between the germline ends. DNA of the CDR3: TGTGCCAGCAGCTTGGTATGGTCGGGCCACCATCATGGCACTGAAGCTTTCTTT. Translation: CASSLVWSGHHHGTEAFF.

V is TRBV27 and J is TRBJ1-2; D is uncertain. The germline gives CDR1 MNHEY, CDR2 SMNVEV (reference sequence). The CDR3 length is 14 residues. V gave up 3 bases and J gave up 13 bases, with 21 bases separating them. The DNA for the CDR3 is TGTGCCAGCAGTTTGAACGGGAGGGCTTCGGGGTTCACCTTC. This codes for CASSLNGRASGFTF.

V usage is TRBV27 and J usage is TRBJ1-1; a possible D gene is TRBD1 (6 bases). Germline CDR1 MNHEY, CDR2 SMNVEV (reference sequence). The CDR3 sequence is 14 residues long. V lost 5 bases, J lost 2 bases, and 12 bases lay in between. CDR3 amino acids: CASSAARGNTEAFF. The CDR3 DNA reads TGTGCCAGCAGTGCCGCCAGGGGAAACACTGAAGCTTTCTTT.

The chain joins TRBV19 to TRBJ1-3, with D perhaps matching TRBD1 (6 bases). V was pared by 7 bases and J by 2 bases, with 12 bases between. This CDR3 is 14 amino acids long. Germline V gene data show CDR1 as LNHDA and CDR2 as SQIVND (reference sequence). CDR3 in amino acids: CASTHRGAGNTIYF. As DNA, the CDR3 is TGTGCCAGTACCCATAGGGGGGCTGGAAACACCATATATTTT.

The chain has TRBV19 and TRBJ1-2; D may be TRBD1 (5 bases). Per germline, CDR1 LNHDA and CDR2 SQIVND (reference sequence). This CDR3 is built from 16 residues. Between the trimmed V and J ends, which lost 3 bases and 2 bases, there was a span of 16 bases. The CDR3 region is CASSIPSGLGNYGYTF. In DNA form, the CDR3 reads TGTGCCAGTAGTATCCCCTCGGGACTGGGCAACTATGGCTACACCTTC.

CDR3 loop: CASRGDRDGEAFF. The CDR3 DNA reads TGTGCCAGCAGGGGGGACAGGGATGGTGAAGCTTTCTTT. V and J are TRBV2 and TRBJ1-1; 9 positions match TRBD1. Germline CDR1 and CDR2: SNHLY and FYNNEI. The CDR3 covers 13 residues. J gave up 7 bases and V 6 bases, and 6 bases lay outside the gene matches.

The table lists this clone with a few counts. V and J are TRBV28 and TRBJ2-3; no definite D call. Germline CDR1 and CDR2: MDHEN and SYDVKM. CDR3 length: 12 amino acids. Trimming cost V 8 bases and J 2 bases, with 8 bases left between them. CDR3 amino acids: CASEGSTDTQYF. The CDR3 DNA reads TGTGCCAGCGAAGGGTCCACAGATACGCAGTATTTT.